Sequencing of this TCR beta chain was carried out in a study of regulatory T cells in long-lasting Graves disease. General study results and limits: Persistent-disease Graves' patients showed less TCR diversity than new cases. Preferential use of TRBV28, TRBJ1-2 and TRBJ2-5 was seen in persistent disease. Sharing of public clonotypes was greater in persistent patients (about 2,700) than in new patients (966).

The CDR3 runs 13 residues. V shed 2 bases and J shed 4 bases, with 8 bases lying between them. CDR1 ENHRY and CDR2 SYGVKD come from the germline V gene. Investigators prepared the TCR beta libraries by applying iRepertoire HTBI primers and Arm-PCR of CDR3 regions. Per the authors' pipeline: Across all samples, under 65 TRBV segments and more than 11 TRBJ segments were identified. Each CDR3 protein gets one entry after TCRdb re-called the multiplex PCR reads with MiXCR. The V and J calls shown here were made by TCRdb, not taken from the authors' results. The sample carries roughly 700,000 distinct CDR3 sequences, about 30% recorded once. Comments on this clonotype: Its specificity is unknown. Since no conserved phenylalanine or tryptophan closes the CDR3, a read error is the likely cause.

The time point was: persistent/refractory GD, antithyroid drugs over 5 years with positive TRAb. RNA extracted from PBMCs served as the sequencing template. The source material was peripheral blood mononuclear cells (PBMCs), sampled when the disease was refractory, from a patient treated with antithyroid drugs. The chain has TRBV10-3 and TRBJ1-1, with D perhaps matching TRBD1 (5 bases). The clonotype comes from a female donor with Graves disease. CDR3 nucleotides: TGTGCCATCAGTGAGACAGGAATCACTGAAGCTTTCTTG. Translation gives CAISETGITEAFL.